The 4 T cell receptor beta chains presented below share a single source sample, sequenced in a study of T cell responses to AZD1222 COVID-19 vaccine (dated by TCRdb to 2020 to 2022). Interpreted using the paper, the time point label stands for: baseline before first vaccination. Library preparation was by the immunoSEQ multiplex PCR assay. Imported from immuneACCESS, the table was reduced by TCRdb to in-frame sequences with V and J called. These copies leave out some clones; in studies compared against another copy, an unresolved V gene accounts for under half, and the cause of the remainder is not known. This sample holds about 130,000 clones; 88% were observed only once. 5% to 6% of the sample is taken by the ten largest. Sequenced material: peripheral blood, taken on day 0 of AZD1222 vaccination. These receptors originate from an adult in good health.

With respect to this clone: One junction end does not reproduce the germline sequence, and a read error may be involved. This CDR3 reads CASRNRGSTIYF. CDR3 DNA: TGTGCCAGCAGAAACAGGGGAAGCACCATATATTTT. The V call is TRBV11-2, the J call TRBJ1-3, with 7 positions matching TRBD1. This CDR3 is built from 12 residues. Germline V gene data show CDR1 as SGHAT and CDR2 as FQNNGV.

The CDR3 loop is CASSIVRGLFRAGELFF. In DNA, the CDR3 is TGTGCCAGTAGTATAGTCCGGGGGCTTTTCCGAGCCGGGGAGCTGTTTTTT. The chain couples TRBV19 to TRBJ2-2; D possibly matches TRBD1 or TRBD2 (6 bases each). V was shortened by 1 base and J by 6 bases, with 18 bases between the two germline ends. This CDR3 has 17 amino acids. Germline V gene sequence: CDR1 LNHDA, CDR2 SQIVND (reference sequence). Full variable domain (remainder filled in from reference TRBV19 and TRBJ2-2): DGGITQSPKYLFRKEGQNVTLSCEQNLNHDAMYWYRQDPGQGLRLIYYSQIVNDFQKGDIAEGYSVSREKKESFPLTVTSAQKNPTAFYLCASSIVRGLFRAGELFFGEGSRLTVL.

The chain combines TRBV28 with TRBJ1-6; D is unresolved. The CDR3 is 14 amino acids. With 6 bases removed from V and 5 bases from J, the gap between germline ends came to 11 bases. The V gene's germline CDR1 is MDHEN and CDR2 SYDVKM. The DNA for the CDR3 is TGTGCCAGCAGACCTCAAATCCATAATTCACCCCTCCACTTT. Translation gives CASRPQIHNSPLHF.

The chain uses TRBV2 and TRBJ1-2; 7 nucleotides align to TRBD1. Germline CDR1 reads SNHLY; CDR2 reads FYNNEI. J gave up 3 bases and V 4 bases, and 11 bases lay outside the gene matches. The CDR3 consists of 16 residues. The CDR3 coding sequence is TGTGCCAGCAGTGTTATAAAAGGAGGGGGCGACTATGGCTACACCTTC. It specifies CASSVIKGGGDYGYTF. The full variable domain, completed using reference TRBV2 and TRBJ1-2, is EPEVTQTPSHQVTQMGQEVILRCVPISNHLYFYWYRQILGQKVEFLVSFYNNEISEKSEIFDDQFSVERPDGSNFTLKIRSTKLEDSAMYFCASSVIKGGGDYGYTFGSGTRLTVV.